The clone carrying this TCR beta chain was picked up one time. Other nucleotide sequences from this sample produce the same CDR3. In the original processing: For nucleated cells, counts were estimated from reference gene primer amplification. Some clones are missing from TCRdb's copy, which holds only in-frame ones; the method was immunoSEQ multiplex PCR. D and trimming come from the DNA, and the V and J calls and clone size come from that table. The sample lists roughly 130,000 clones; under 95% were seen once. The data belong to a study of blood T cell repertoires in COVID-19. Study-level background: Acute and convalescent COVID-19 samples came from the United States, Italy and Spain. The cDNA or gDNA used as material had been derived from T cells, B-cell-depleted T cells, or PBMCs.

Seattle's enrolled individuals joined amid active infection and were then monitored longitudinally. This clonotype originated in a man between 60 and 75 years old with COVID-19, enrolled during active disease. Sequencing input: peripheral blood.

The chain's CDR3 is CATSLGGYGYTF. DNA for the CDR3: TGTGCCACCAGCCTCGGAGGCTATGGCTACACCTTC. The chain carries TRBV24-1 and TRBJ1-2, with no clear D. CDR3 length equals 12 residues. V was clipped by 7 bases and J by 4 bases, with 9 bases between them. Germline-derived CDR1 and CDR2 are KGHDR and SFDVKD.